This T cell receptor beta chain was recovered during a study of human T cells and chemical hapten exposure. This clonotype showed up many times. TCRdb passed the RACE reads through MiXCR, listing each CDR3 protein once. Among just over 80,000 distinct CDR3 sequences listed, approximately 11% were seen once. This CDR3 has 15 residues. The V gene's germline CDR1 is SGHNT and CDR2 YYREEE (reference sequence). Trimming took off 2 bases at V and 8 bases at J, with 19 bases between the two ends. Time point in this sample: patch test 1, 2 weeks after DPC sensitization. Stated treatment: therapeutic diphenylcyclopropenone sensitization with weekly scalp DPC.

The V gene is TRBV5-4, the J gene TRBJ1-1; D possibly corresponds to TRBD1 (6 bases). Sequencing used whole blood, obtained in connection with sensitization to the hapten diphenylcyclopropenone (DPC). The clonotype originates from a woman between 45 and 60 years old with alopecia areata. Some clones in this sample may be carry-over from other donors' samples. The CDR3 loop reads CASSLLGGRMTEAFF. CDR3 bases: TGTGCCAGCAGCTTATTGGGGGGGCGAATGACAGAAGCTTTCTTT. Looking up the rest from reference TRBV5-4 and TRBJ1-1 gives the full variable domain: ETGVTQSPTHLIKTRGQQVTLRCSSQSGHNTVSWYQQALGQGPQFIFQYYREEENGRGNFPPRFSGLQFPNYSSELNVNALELDDSALYLCASSLLGGRMTEAFFGQGTRLTVV.